These 24 T cell receptor beta chains came from one sample sequenced in a study of T cell repertoires in cytomegalovirus infection. TCRdb processed the reads anew with MiXCR; each CDR3 protein has one entry. Among nearly 650,000 distinct CDR3 sequences listed, more than 20% were seen once. Source material: CD8+ T cells from PBMCs. The receptors here all came from a human donor in good health (CMV status not recorded). Some clones in this sample may be carry-over from other donors' samples.

V gene TRBV6-6 combines with J gene TRBJ2-3; TRBD1 agrees at 7 bases. The CDR3 spans 15 residues. Germline V gives CDR1 MNHNY, CDR2 SVGAGI (reference sequence). Germline trimming cut 1 base from V and 1 base from J; bases unmatched to any gene: 2. CDR3 coding DNA: TGTGCCAGCAGTTACTTTACAGGGGGCACAGATACGCAGTATTTT. Translated, it gives CASSYFTGGTDTQYF.

The DNA of the CDR3 is TGTGCCAGCATACTTGGGGCATCGGCCTACAATGAGCAGTTCTTC. It translates to CASILGASAYNEQFF. This chain links TRBV7-9 with TRBJ2-1; D may be TRBD1 (5 bases). The V end lost 7 bases, the J end lost 2 bases, and 15 bases lay between the germline ends. The CDR3 covers 15 residues. CDR1 is SEHNR, CDR2 FQNEAQ, per germline (reference sequence).

This clonotype was observed many times. CDR3 in amino acids: CSARDRDYNEQFF. The CDR3, as DNA: TGCAGTGCTAGAGATAGAGACTACAATGAGCAGTTCTTC. V is TRBV20-1 and J is TRBJ2-1; no clear D gene. Germline V gene lookup returns CDR1 DFQATT and CDR2 SNEGSKA (reference sequence). The CDR3 runs 13 residues. Trimming cost V 0 bases and J 3 bases, with 6 bases left between them.

This clonotype was seen more than once but under ten times. The CDR3 coding sequence is TGTGCCAGCAGTCTAGACAGGGGTCCTAATCAGCCCCAGCATTTT. This sequence encodes CASSLDRGPNQPQHF. V usage is TRBV27 and J usage is TRBJ1-5; 8 bases align to TRBD1. The CDR3 is made up of 15 amino acids. V shed 5 bases and J 4 bases; nucleotides not matched to a gene: 7. Germline V CDR1 and CDR2: MNHEY, SMNVEV (reference sequence).

This clonotype has at least ten counts. V is TRBV7-6 and J is TRBJ2-1; D is perhaps TRBD1 (6 bases). The germline V gene encodes CDR1 SGHVS and CDR2 FNYEAQ. The ends were cut back, 5 bases at V and 0 bases at J, with 8 bases in the middle. The CDR3 runs 14 residues. CDR3 protein: CASSGTPSYNEQFF. The CDR3 bases are TGTGCCAGCAGCGGGACACCCTCCTACAATGAGCAGTTCTTC.

This clonotype was counted a few times. Here the CDR3 DNA reads TGCGCCAGCAGCCAAGAGATCCCGTCCACTGAAGCTTTCTTT. The encoded protein is CASSQEIPSTEAFF. The gene calls are TRBV4-1 and TRBJ1-1; D is uncertain. The germline V and J ends were trimmed by 0 bases and 4 bases, with 9 bases remaining between them. The CDR3 consists of 14 residues. The germline V gene has CDR1 MGHRA and CDR2 YSYEKL.

The chain carries TRBV5-1 and TRBJ2-7; the D is unclear. The CDR3 extends over 14 amino acids. CDR1 and CDR2 (germline): SGHRS, YFSETQ. With 4 bases removed from V and 2 bases from J, the gap between germline ends came to 13 bases. DNA of the CDR3: TGCGCCAGCAGCCCCCCCGGTGGGGCCTACGAGCAGTACTTC. It translates to CASSPPGGAYEQYF.

Ten or more counts support this clonotype. The J gene is TRBJ2-1, the V gene TRBV5-4; 11 bases align to TRBD2. The CDR3 contains 14 residues. Trimming took 3 bases from V and 9 from J; bases not matched to a gene: 5. CDR1 is SGHNT and CDR2 is YYREEE in the germline V gene (reference sequence). For the CDR3, the DNA is TGTGCCAGCAGCTGGCCGGGACTAGCGGCTGAGCAGTTCTTC. Translation gives CASSWPGLAAEQFF.

The chain employs TRBV6-2 or TRBV6-3 and TRBJ2-1, with D possibly TRBD1 on 5 matching bases. With 0 bases removed from V and 0 bases from J, the gap between germline ends came to 12 bases. The CDR3 extends over 17 amino acids. CDR1 is MNHEY, CDR2 SVGEGT, per germline. CDR3 amino acids: CASSYSPDSSSYNEQFF. The DNA of the CDR3 is TGTGCCAGCAGTTACTCTCCTGACAGCAGCTCCTACAATGAGCAGTTCTTC.

The V gene is TRBV6-2 or TRBV6-3, the J gene TRBJ2-7, with D perhaps matching TRBD2 (5 bases). Germline CDR1 MNHEY, CDR2 SVGEGT. The CDR3 consists of 14 residues. Trimming removed 5 bases at V and 3 bases at J, with 14 bases between. The CDR3 bases are TGTGCCAGCAGTCCCCCGGGGAATGACTACGAGCAGTACGTC. As protein: CASSPPGNDYEQYV.

As to this clonotype: This could be a read error, since a much larger clone is one nucleotide away. The rearrangement links TRBV28 to TRBJ2-7, with a weak D call TRBD2 (6 bases). The V and J ends lost 10 bases and 2 bases respectively, with 27 bases between them. This CDR3 is 17 amino acids long. CDR1 MDHEN and CDR2 SYDVKM come from the germline V gene. The CDR3 region has the DNA TGTGCCAACAGCCCACAAGTCCTGCGGGGAGGCACCTACGAGCAGTACGTC. It yields the protein CANSPQVLRGGTYEQYV.

This chain links TRBV28 with TRBJ2-3, with D possibly matching TRBD2 (6 bases). The germline V gene encodes CDR1 MDHEN and CDR2 SYDVKM. V was clipped by 6 bases and J by 0 bases, with 13 bases between them. This CDR3 has 15 residues. CDR3 residues: CASRGLVLSTDTQYF. CDR3 nucleotides: TGTGCCAGCAGGGGACTCGTCCTGAGCACAGATACGCAGTATTTT.

This clonotype was counted only a few times. The rearrangement uses TRBV28 and TRBJ1-3; no firm D call. This CDR3 spans 17 amino acids. V was pared by 4 bases and J by 0 bases, with 16 bases between. Germline V CDR1 and CDR2: MDHEN, SYDVKM. For the CDR3, the DNA is TGTGCCAGCAGTTCGTCGGCAGCCGGTAGCTCTGGAAACACCATATATTTT. Translated: CASSSSAAGSSGNTIYF.

J is TRBJ2-1 and V is TRBV6-5; 11 nucleotides line up with TRBD2. Trimming at V came to 0 bases and at J to 9 bases, leaving 7 bases not matched to a gene. Germline V lookup: CDR1 MNHEY, CDR2 SVGAGI. There are 16 residues in the CDR3. CDR3 in DNA: TGTGCCAGCAGTTACTCTTTAGCGGGGGGGATCGGTGAGCAGTTCTTC. This codes for CASSYSLAGGIGEQFF.

This rearrangement joins TRBV7-2 to TRBJ2-2; a possible D gene is TRBD1 (6 bases). CDR1 is SGHTA, CDR2 FQGNSA, per germline. The CDR3 consists of 18 residues. Trimming pared 5 bases from V and 6 bases from J, leaving 25 bases between. CDR3 DNA: TGTGCCAGCAGCCCCCCACGGGACACCCAACGTGGGGCCGGGGAGCTGTTTTTT. It encodes CASSPPRDTQRGAGELFF.

This clonotype was recorded many times. The gene calls are TRBV2 and TRBJ2-1, with TRBD2 matching 7 bases. Germline trimming cut 9 bases from V and 6 bases from J; bases unmatched to any gene: 5. CDR1 SNHLY and CDR2 FYNNEI come from the germline V gene. The CDR3 sequence is 12 residues long. The CDR3 here is CASTGLINEQFF. CDR3 sequence (DNA): TGTGCCAGTACGGGACTAATCAATGAGCAGTTCTTC. Filled out from reference TRBV2 and TRBJ2-1, the complete variable domain reads EPEVTQTPSHQVTQMGQEVILRCVPISNHLYFYWYRQILGQKVEFLVSFYNNEISEKSEIFDDQFSVERPDGSNFTLKIRSTKLEDSAMYFCASTGLINEQFFGPGTRLTVL.

In its sample, this clonotype was seen a few times. The chain joins TRBV23-1 to TRBJ1-1; unclear D gene. TRBV23-1 is an ORF, and what it does is uncertain. The CDR3 is 16 residues long. V was cut by 0 bases and J by 0 bases, with 11 bases left in between. As DNA, the CDR3 is TGCGCCAGCAGTCAATCTCCCGCAGGACTGAACACTGAAGCTTTCTTT. It specifies CASSQSPAGLNTEAFF.

The rearrangement links TRBV12-5 to TRBJ1-1; no reliable D call. The germline V gene has CDR1 LGHNT and CDR2 FRNRAP. V was pared by 6 bases and J by 1 base, with 15 bases between. CDR3 length: 15 amino acids. DNA of the CDR3: TGTGCTAGTGGCTCTCCAGGATTTGGGAACACTGAAGCTTTCTTT. It codes for CASGSPGFGNTEAFF.

This clonotype has just a few counts. The chain has TRBV2 and TRBJ2-3, with TRBD2 identical over 13 bases. V trimming: 5 bases; J trimming: 5 bases; junction bases outside the gene matches: 10. This CDR3 region has 17 residues. Germline V gene sequence: CDR1 SNHLY, CDR2 FYNNEI. The CDR3 DNA follows: TGTGCCAGCAGTACCTCCCGACTAGCGGGGGGCTTAGATACGCAGTATTTT. Its protein is CASSTSRLAGGLDTQYF.

This clonotype has just one count. CDR3 in amino acids: CASSFGQGSNTGELFF. CDR3 nucleotide sequence: TGTGCCAGCAGCTTTGGACAGGGGTCGAACACCGGGGAGCTGTTTTTT. This chain joins TRBV11-3 and TRBJ2-2, with TRBD1 identical over 9 bases. The CDR3 is 16 residues long. From germline, CDR1 is SGHNT and CDR2 YENEEA. Trimming took 3 bases from V and 0 from J; bases not matched to a gene: 2.

This clonotype was detected only a few times. The rearrangement joins TRBV5-1 to TRBJ2-7, with TRBD1 identical over 7 bases. The CDR3 is 15 amino acids. Germline V lookup: CDR1 SGHRS, CDR2 YFSETQ. With 3 bases clipped from V and 0 bases from J, the junction kept 6 bases outside the gene matches. Here the CDR3 DNA reads TGCGCCAGCAGCTCCAAGGGACAGTCCTCCTACGAGCAGTACTTC. As protein: CASSSKGQSSYEQYF.

This clonotype was seen ten or more times. The chain carries TRBV28 and TRBJ2-4, with a possible D match to TRBD2 (6 bases). Germline lookup yields CDR1 MDHEN and CDR2 SYDVKM. V lost 9 bases and J 0 bases, leaving 12 bases between the germline ends. The length of the CDR3 is 14 residues. This CDR3 is CASSLGLAKNIQYF. CDR3 nucleotides: TGTGCCAGTAGTCTGGGACTAGCCAAAAACATTCAGTACTTC.

This clonotype has at least ten counts. The chain uses TRBV7-6 and TRBJ2-3; 7 positions agree with TRBD1. The J segment lost 2 bases and the V segment lost 3 bases, leaving 14 bases of the junction unmatched. Germline V CDR1 and CDR2: SGHVS, FNYEAQ. CDR3 length equals 18 residues. CDR3 nucleotide sequence: TGTGCCAGCAGCTTTCCCCTCCAGGGGGATACCCTCACAGATACGCAGTATTTT. Its translation: CASSFPLQGDTLTDTQYF.

This clonotype was counted only a few times. This chain links TRBV5-1 with TRBJ2-7; TRBD1 aligns across 9 bases. Per germline, CDR1 SGHRS and CDR2 YFSETQ. Unmatched junction bases numbered 5, after V lost 4 bases and J lost 3 bases. This CDR3 contains 14 residues. The CDR3 spells CASSLRTGVYEQYF. In DNA form, the CDR3 reads TGCGCCAGCAGCCTAAGGACAGGGGTCTACGAGCAGTACTTC. The complete variable domain, with remaining parts taken from reference TRBV5-1 and TRBJ2-7, reads KAGVTQTPRYLIKTRGQQVTLSCSPISGHRSVSWYQQTPGQGLQFLFEYFSETQRNKGNFPGRFSGRQFSNSRSEMNVSTLELGDSALYLCASSLRTGVYEQYFGPGTRLTVT.